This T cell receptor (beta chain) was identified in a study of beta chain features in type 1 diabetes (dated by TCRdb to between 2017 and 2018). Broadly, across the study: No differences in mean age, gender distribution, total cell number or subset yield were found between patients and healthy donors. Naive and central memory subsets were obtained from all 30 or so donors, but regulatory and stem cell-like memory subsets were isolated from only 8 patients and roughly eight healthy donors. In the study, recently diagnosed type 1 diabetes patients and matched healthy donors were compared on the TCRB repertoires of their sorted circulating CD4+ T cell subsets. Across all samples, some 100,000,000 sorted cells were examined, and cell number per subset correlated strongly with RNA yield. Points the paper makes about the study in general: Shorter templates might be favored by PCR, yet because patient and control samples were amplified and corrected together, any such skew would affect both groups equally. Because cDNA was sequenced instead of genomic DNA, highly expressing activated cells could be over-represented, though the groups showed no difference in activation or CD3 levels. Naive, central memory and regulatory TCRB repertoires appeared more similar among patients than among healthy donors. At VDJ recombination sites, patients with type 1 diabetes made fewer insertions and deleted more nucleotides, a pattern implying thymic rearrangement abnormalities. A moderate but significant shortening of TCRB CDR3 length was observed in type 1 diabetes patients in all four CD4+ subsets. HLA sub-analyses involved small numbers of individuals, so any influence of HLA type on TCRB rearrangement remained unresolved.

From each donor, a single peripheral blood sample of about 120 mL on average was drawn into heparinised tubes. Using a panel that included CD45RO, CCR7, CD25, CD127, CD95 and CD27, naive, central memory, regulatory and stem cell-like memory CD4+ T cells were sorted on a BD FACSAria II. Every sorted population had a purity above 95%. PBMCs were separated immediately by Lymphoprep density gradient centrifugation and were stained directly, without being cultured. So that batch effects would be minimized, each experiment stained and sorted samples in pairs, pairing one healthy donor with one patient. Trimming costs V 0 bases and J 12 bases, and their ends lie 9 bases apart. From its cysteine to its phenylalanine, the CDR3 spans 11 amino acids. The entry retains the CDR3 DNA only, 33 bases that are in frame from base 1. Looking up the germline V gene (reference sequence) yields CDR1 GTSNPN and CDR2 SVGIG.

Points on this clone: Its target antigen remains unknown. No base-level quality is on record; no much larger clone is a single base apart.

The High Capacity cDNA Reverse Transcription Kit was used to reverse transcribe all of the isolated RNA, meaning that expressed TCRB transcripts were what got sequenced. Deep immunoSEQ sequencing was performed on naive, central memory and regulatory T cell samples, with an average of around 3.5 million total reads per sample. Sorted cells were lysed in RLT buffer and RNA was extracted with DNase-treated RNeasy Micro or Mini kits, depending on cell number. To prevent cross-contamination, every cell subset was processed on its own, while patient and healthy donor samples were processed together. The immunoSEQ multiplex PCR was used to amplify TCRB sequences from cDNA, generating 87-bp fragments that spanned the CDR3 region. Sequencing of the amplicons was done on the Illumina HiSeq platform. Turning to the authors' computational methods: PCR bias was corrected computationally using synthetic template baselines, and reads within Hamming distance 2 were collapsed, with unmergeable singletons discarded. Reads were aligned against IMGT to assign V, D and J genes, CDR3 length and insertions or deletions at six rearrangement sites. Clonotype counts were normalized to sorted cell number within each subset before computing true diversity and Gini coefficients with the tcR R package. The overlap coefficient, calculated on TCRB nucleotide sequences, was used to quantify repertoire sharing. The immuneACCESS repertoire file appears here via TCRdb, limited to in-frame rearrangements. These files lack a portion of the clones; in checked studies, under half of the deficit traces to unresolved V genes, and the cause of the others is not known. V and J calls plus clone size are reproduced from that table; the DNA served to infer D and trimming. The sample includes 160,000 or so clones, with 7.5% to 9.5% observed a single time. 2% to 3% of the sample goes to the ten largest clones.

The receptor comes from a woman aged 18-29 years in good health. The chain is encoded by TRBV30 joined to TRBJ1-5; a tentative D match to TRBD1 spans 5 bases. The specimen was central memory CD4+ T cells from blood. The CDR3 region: CAWSVGGFQHF. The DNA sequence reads TGTGCCTGGAGTGTGGGGGGATTCCAGCATTTT.